Listed below are T cell receptor beta chains from one sample, sequenced in a study of cytomegalovirus exposure and HLA in healthy donors. Sequencing was performed with immunoSEQ multiplex PCR; in TCRdb, only in-frame clones are kept and a portion is missing. In the table there are about 140,000 clones, approximately 82% of which are singletons. The sequenced material came from PBMCs. All receptors derive from a man aged 25-40 years in good health and CMV-seropositive. The CDR3 runs from the conserved cysteine through the conserved F or W.

CDR3 protein	V gene	J gene	CDR3 length
CASSIGLAGYEQYF	TRBV7-2	TRBJ2-7	14
CASSVSGDRYGYTF	TRBV9	TRBJ1-2	14
CAWRGGEGGTEAFF	TRBV30	TRBJ1-1	14
CASSAFGQGTSEAFF	TRBV9	TRBJ1-1	15
CASSQGVDFPYEQYF	TRBV5-8	TRBJ2-7	15
CASSRQESGNQPQHF	TRBV7-9	TRBJ1-5	15
CASSIGLAGTYEQYF	TRBV19	TRBJ2-7	15
CASSVTSPDTQYF	TRBV9	TRBJ2-3	13
CASSLGGGTDTQYF	TRBV5-1	TRBJ2-3	14
CASSPYQGRSYEQYF	TRBV9	TRBJ2-7	15
CASSGSNRQGTPNYGYTF	TRBV7-9	TRBJ1-2	18
CATSRDRGDEKLFF	TRBV15	TRBJ1-4	14
CASSYPGVAGGGEQFF	TRBV6-5	TRBJ2-1	16